This is a list of T cell receptor beta chains from one sample in a study of blood T cell repertoires in COVID-19. Generated by immunoSEQ multiplex PCR, the TCRdb table keeps only in-frame clones and is missing some. The data hold some 180,000 clones, with 65% to 80% observed a single time. The specimen sequenced was PBMCs or T cells enriched from blood (not recorded which). The receptors stem from an older woman in a cohort exposed to, infected with or recovered from COVID-19 (not recorded which). Each CDR3 is given with its conserved first and last residue. Each record gives: J gene, V gene, CDR3 protein.

J gene: TRBJ1-3; V gene: TRBV10-3; CDR3 protein: CAINDGTAGNTIYF
J gene: TRBJ1-2; V gene: TRBV11-2; CDR3 protein: CASSPSRDRVCTF
J gene: TRBJ2-2; V gene: TRBV7-9; CDR3 protein: CASSFRAGELFF
J gene: TRBJ1-1; V gene: TRBV5-4; CDR3 protein: CASRRTGLAEAFF
J gene: TRBJ1-2; V gene: TRBV5-6; CDR3 protein: CASRSGQGDGYTF
J gene: TRBJ1-4; V gene: TRBV15; CDR3 protein: CATSRKTGLAEKLFF
J gene: TRBJ2-5; V gene: TRBV5-5; CDR3 protein: CALKGSGRGETQYF
J gene: TRBJ1-2; V gene: TRBV10-3; CDR3 protein: CAISDYDRVRGGYGYTF
J gene: TRBJ2-1; V gene: TRBV7-2; CDR3 protein: CASSWGAGGVKFF
J gene: TRBJ1-2; V gene: TRBV28; CDR3 protein: CASSLFNLGQSYGYTF
J gene: TRBJ1-2; V gene: TRBV28; CDR3 protein: CASSMAGRGYGYTF